The T cell receptor beta chain described here comes from a study of blood T cell repertoires in COVID-19 (dated by TCRdb to 2018 to 2021). A note on the overall study: Samples covering the acute and convalescent phases of COVID-19 were provided by collaborators in the United States, Italy and Spain. Subjects who had been exposed to COVID-19, were actively infected with it, or had recovered from it provided the deeply sampled blood TCRbeta repertoires that made up the dataset. The repertoires were released in a freely available public database meant as a resource for research on the immune response to SARS-CoV-2. The material from the prospective study consisted of cDNA or gDNA derived from T cells, B-cell-depleted T cells, or PBMCs. The sample metadata nearly always contained a de-identified subject ID, COVID-19 status, age in years and sex. The samples were drawn from the first 160 participants of the ongoing ImmuneRACE study and from over a thousand subjects provided by 6 global collaborators. HLA class I and class II types, where available, came from metadata supplied by the sample provider rather than from assay-based typing.

TCRbeta CDR3 regions were amplified from genomic DNA using the immunoSEQ Assay, a bias-controlled multiplex PCR. For the original study's pipeline: Nucleated cell counts per sample were estimated from amplification of reference gene primers within the assay. Sequence reads were collapsed and filtered to measure the absolute abundance of every unique TCRbeta CDR3 rearrangement. For each sample, productive Simpson clonality was calculated by taking the square root of Simpson's diversity index across productive rearrangements. Held by TCRdb, this immuneACCESS table contains in-frame sequences only and omits some clones. Under half of the omission traces to an unresolved V gene where checked; the cause of the rest is unknown. Clonal size and the V and J genes are those of that table, whereas D and trimming came from the DNA. For this sample the table gives about 59,000 clones, of which over 75% were detected only once. The ten largest make up about 6.9% of the sample.

The study at large found these results: How much clinical and demographic metadata was included differed by source and by participant, and the metadata was provided uncurated.

Only a few counts were recorded for this clone. No cognate antigen has been identified for it. The record has no base qualities; no much larger clone is one base away. CDR1 SGHNT and CDR2 YYREEE were looked up in the germline V gene (reference sequence). The CDR3, cysteine through phenylalanine, is 15 amino acids long. CDR3 DNA is the only sequence kept; it has 45 bases, read in frame from the first base. The germline V end is reduced by 6 bases and the J end by 5 bases; junction bases left unmatched: 13. Collaborating institutions collected whole blood in K2EDTA tubes following their own protocols. Collaborator samples were shipped for TCRbeta analysis as frozen whole blood, isolated PBMCs, or DNA extracted from either sample type.

This clonotype was sampled from a man between 60 and 75 years old with active or convalescent COVID-19. The chain uses TRBV5-4 and TRBJ2-5, with TRBD1 identical over 7 junction bases. Sequenced material: peripheral blood. At the DNA level, the sequence is TGTGCCAGCACTACAGCTACAGGGGCGCGGGAGACCCAGTACTTC. The translation is CASTTATGARETQYF.